These 21 T cell receptor beta chains were all obtained from the same sample, sequenced in a study of shared clonotypes between healthy human individuals. Here immunoSEQ multiplex PCR was the method, and the copy in TCRdb shows in-frame clones only, minus some. This repertoire shows roughly 2.5 million clones, more than 90% found once; its top ten account for about 0.13%. The material sequenced was naive CD4+ T cells sorted from blood. Subset indicated: CD45RA+ positively selected. These receptors came from a man younger than 35 in good health.

This chain connects TRBV9 to TRBJ2-3, with TRBD1 matching 9 bases. The CDR3 length is 18 residues. V dropped 3 bases and J dropped 1; count of bases not matched to a gene: 12. Looked up from germline, CDR1 is SGDLS and CDR2 is YYNGEE. CDR3 in DNA: TGTGCCAGCAGCGCCCGGGACAGGGACCCCGGCGGCACAGATACGCAGTATTTT. Translation gives CASSARDRDPGGTDTQYF.

The count of this clone is one. The chain employs TRBV30 and TRBJ2-2; no clear D. Germline V gives CDR1 GTSNPN, CDR2 SVGIG (reference sequence). V lost 0 bases to trimming and J lost 0 bases, with 8 bases between them. The CDR3 loop spans 15 amino acids. CDR3 in amino acids: CAWSVVPANTGELFF. Here the CDR3 DNA reads TGTGCCTGGAGTGTGGTCCCCGCGAACACCGGGGAGCTGTTTTTT.

The V and J genes are TRBV7-6 and TRBJ2-7; D unclear. Germline loops: CDR1 SGHVS, CDR2 FNYEAQ. Trimming pared 5 bases from V and 7 bases from J, leaving 12 bases between. There are 12 residues in the CDR3. CDR3 protein: CASSHDPREQYF. The DNA for the CDR3 is TGTGCCAGCAGCCATGACCCTAGGGAGCAGTACTTC.

About this clone: This sample also contains other DNA sequences that code for the same CDR3. This chain uses TRBV20-1 with TRBJ2-7; D remains unclear. V lost 5 bases to trimming and J lost 0 bases, with 5 bases between them. Germline lookup yields CDR1 DFQATT and CDR2 SNEGSKA (reference sequence). The CDR3 consists of 11 residues. The DNA for the CDR3 is TGCAGTGCTCCAGACTCCTACGAGCAGTACTTC. Amino acid sequence: CSAPDSYEQYF.

The chain joins TRBV19 to TRBJ1-3; D unresolved. The CDR3 is 15 amino acids. Trimming stripped 1 base from V and 0 bases from J, with 7 bases between. Germline V lookup: CDR1 LNHDA, CDR2 SQIVND (reference sequence). The CDR3 here is CASSIGQHSGNTIYF. CDR3 DNA: TGTGCCAGTAGTATAGGGCAGCACTCTGGAAACACCATATATTTT.

Remarks on this clone: Other DNA sequences in this specimen translate into the identical CDR3. The chain combines TRBV28 with TRBJ2-3, with TRBD1 matching over 7 bases. CDR3 length equals 14 residues. CDR1 and CDR2 from the germline V gene are MDHEN and SYDVKM. V was pared by 2 bases and J by 3 bases, with 2 bases of the junction left unmatched. This CDR3 reads CASSLDRATDTQYF. The CDR3 nucleotides are TGTGCCAGCAGTTTAGACAGGGCTACAGATACGCAGTATTTT.

This CDR3 is CATTVGQPRDTEAFF. The DNA of the CDR3 is TGTGCCACTACGGTAGGACAGCCTCGGGACACTGAAGCTTTCTTT. The chain couples TRBV10-3 to TRBJ1-1, with D perhaps TRBD1 (6 bases). Trimming removed 10 bases at V and 3 bases at J, with 21 bases between. This CDR3 contains 15 residues. CDR1 and CDR2 from the germline V gene are ENHRY and SYGVKD.

The rearrangement links TRBV28 to TRBJ2-7; D uncertain. This CDR3 is 16 amino acids long. With 4 bases removed from V and 9 bases from J, the gap between germline ends came to 25 bases. The germline gives CDR1 MDHEN, CDR2 SYDVKM. The CDR3 DNA reads TGTGCCAGCAGTTCGTACACTTTAATACCACTCCCAGGGCAGTACTTC. Translating it yields CASSSYTLIPLPGQYF.

This clone showed up just once. This chain links TRBV5-1 with TRBJ2-2; TRBD2 matches at 12 bases. After removal of 4 bases from V and 3 bases from J, the junction contained 10 bases not matched to a gene. In germline, CDR1 is SGHRS, CDR2 YFSETQ. CDR3 length: 18 amino acids. The CDR3 bases are TGCGCCAGCAGCCTACGGCCTAGCGGGAGGGCCGACACCGGGGAGCTGTTTTTT. It specifies CASSLRPSGRADTGELFF.

The J gene is TRBJ1-5, the V gene TRBV2; 8 positions agree with TRBD1. The CDR3 runs 17 residues. Germline V gene data show CDR1 as SNHLY and CDR2 as FYNNEI. V was pared by 5 bases and J by 10 bases, with 19 bases of the junction left unmatched. CDR3 protein: CASSPSPTGALISPQHF. Written as DNA, the CDR3 is TGTGCCAGCAGTCCCTCCCCGACAGGGGCATTAATCAGCCCCCAGCATTTT.

The rearrangement joins TRBV11-2 to TRBJ1-3; D is ambiguous. CDR3 length: 13 amino acids. V was shortened by 5 bases and J by 0 bases, with 5 bases between the two germline ends. The germline V gene has CDR1 SGHAT and CDR2 FQNNGV. The CDR3 protein is CASSPDSGNTIYF. The CDR3 DNA sequence: TGTGCCAGCAGCCCTGACTCTGGAAACACCATATATTTT.

The chain links TRBV6-6 to TRBJ2-7; D is ambiguous. Germline V gene lookup returns CDR1 MNHNY and CDR2 SVGAGI (reference sequence). The CDR3 runs to 14 residues. Trimming pared 2 bases from V and 9 bases from J, leaving 17 bases between. This CDR3 is CASSYAQPAEVQYF. For the CDR3, the DNA is TGTGCCAGCAGTTACGCACAGCCTGCCGAAGTGCAGTACTTC.

The chain has TRBV9 and TRBJ1-2; TRBD1 agrees at 9 bases. CDR3 size: 18 residues. Germline V lookup: CDR1 SGDLS, CDR2 YYNGEE. The V and J ends lost 0 bases and 4 bases, in that order; junction bases with no gene match: 13. CDR3 region: CASSVAGAGDRDRYGYTF. The CDR3 DNA follows: TGTGCCAGCAGCGTAGCGGGGGCGGGGGACAGGGACCGCTATGGCTACACCTTC.

CDR3 DNA sequence: TGTGCCAGCAGTGAAGCAGGGGTGGGAATACGCGAGCAGTACTTC. This sequence encodes CASSEAGVGIREQYF. The chain uses TRBV6-1 and TRBJ2-7; D might be TRBD1 (5 bases). This CDR3 contains 15 residues. Germline V gene data show CDR1 as MNHNS and CDR2 as SASEGT. Trimming shortened V by 0 bases and J by 6 bases, and 15 bases separated the two germline ends.

The rearrangement links TRBV11-3 to TRBJ2-2; D remains ambiguous. Looked up from germline, CDR1 is SGHNT and CDR2 is YENEEA. The V and J ends lost 5 bases and 4 bases respectively, with 8 bases between them. This CDR3 has 13 amino acids. CDR3 in DNA: TGTGCCAGCAGCGCCTGGTTCACCGGGGAGCTGTTTTTT. Its translation: CASSAWFTGELFF.

The chain has TRBV7-2 and TRBJ1-5; 10 bases agree with TRBD1. This CDR3 spans 17 amino acids. CDR1 is SGHTA, CDR2 FQGNSA, per germline. The ends lost 0 bases at V and 5 bases at J; junction bases unmatched: 7. Written as DNA, the CDR3 is TGTGCCAGCAGCTTAGCCCCTCCCGGGACAGGGGATCAGCCCCAGCATTTT. This gives the protein CASSLAPPGTGDQPQHF.

This clone appeared once. The rearrangement joins TRBV7-2 to TRBJ1-5; tentative D call: TRBD1 (6 bases). Germline V gives CDR1 SGHTA, CDR2 FQGNSA. This CDR3 has 16 residues. V was shortened by 4 bases and J by 6 bases, with 19 bases between the two germline ends. The CDR3 region is CASSSRGSGVSQPQHF. The DNA of the CDR3 is TGTGCCAGCAGCTCCAGGGGCTCAGGGGTAAGTCAGCCCCAGCATTTT.

The chain employs TRBV10-3 and TRBJ2-7, with 8 bases aligning to TRBD2. V was pared by 6 bases and J by 3 bases, with 7 bases of the junction left unmatched. This CDR3 has 14 residues. Germline V CDR1 and CDR2: ENHRY, SYGVKD. The CDR3: CAISLDGGGYEQYF. CDR3 coding DNA: TGTGCCATCAGCCTAGACGGGGGGGGCTACGAGCAGTACTTC.

This clone showed up just once. V usage is TRBV2 and J usage is TRBJ2-7; D possibly uses TRBD1 or TRBD2 (5 bases each). There are 14 residues in the CDR3. The germline V and J ends were trimmed by 7 bases and 2 bases, with 15 bases remaining between them. Germline lookup yields CDR1 SNHLY and CDR2 FYNNEI. The CDR3 is CASIIQGRAYEQYF. DNA of the CDR3: TGTGCCAGCATTATCCAGGGACGGGCCTACGAGCAGTACTTC.

The chain carries TRBV21-1 and TRBJ1-1. TRBV21-1 is shown as a pseudogene. This CDR3 spans 15 amino acids. CDR3 amino acids: CASSNFETMNTEAFF. CDR3 nucleotide sequence: TGTGCCAGCAGCAACTTTGAAACGATGAACACTGAAGCTTTCTTT.

This clone was counted once. The V gene is TRBV14, the J gene TRBJ2-7; the match to TRBD1 covers 7 bases. The CDR3 has 14 amino acids. J gave up 3 bases and V 5 bases, and 7 bases lay outside the gene matches. Per the germline V gene, CDR1 is SGHDN and CDR2 is FVKESK. The CDR3 reads CASSSFRGLYEQYF. The CDR3 DNA reads as TGTGCCAGCAGCTCTTTTAGGGGGCTCTACGAGCAGTACTTC.